The 9 T cell receptor beta chains reported below all come from one sample, sequenced in a study of blood T cell repertoires in COVID-19. Some clones are missing from TCRdb's copy, which holds only in-frame ones; the method was immunoSEQ multiplex PCR. The sample carries roughly 190,000 clones, around 85% recorded once. Sample: peripheral blood. The receptors come from a woman aged 60-70 years with COVID-19, enrolled during active disease.

In regard to this clone: One end of the junction fails to match germline, which may point to a read error. V gene TRBV7-7 combines with J gene TRBJ1-1; D is undetermined. CDR1 is SSHAT, CDR2 FNYEAQ, per germline (reference sequence). CDR3 length: 13 amino acids. The CDR3 is CASSLDHGTEAFF. The CDR3 region has the DNA TGTGCTAGCAGCTTAGACCACGGGACTGAAGCTTTCTTT.

V gene TRBV11-2 combines with J gene TRBJ2-1; D ambiguous. From germline, CDR1 is SGHAT and CDR2 FQNNGV. Trimming left V 3 bases short and J 3 bases short, with 12 bases between. This CDR3 is 15 amino acids long. The chain's CDR3 is CASSFSRSLYNEQFF. In nucleotides, the CDR3 is TGTGCCAGCAGCTTTAGTCGAAGTCTCTACAATGAGCAGTTCTTC.

This chain connects TRBV2 to TRBJ2-5; 10 bases fit TRBD2. V shed 6 bases and J 2 bases; nucleotides not matched to a gene: 6. The CDR3 sequence is 15 residues long. The germline V gene has CDR1 SNHLY and CDR2 FYNNEI. The CDR3 region is CASRTYSGGQETQYF. CDR3 sequence (DNA): TGTGCCAGCAGGACATATAGCGGGGGGCAAGAGACCCAGTACTTC.

The V gene is TRBV14, the J gene TRBJ2-2; maybe TRBD2 (6 bases). The V gene lost 4 bases and the J gene lost 8 bases, with 20 bases spanning the gap. Germline V gene lookup returns CDR1 SGHDN and CDR2 FVKESK. This CDR3 is built from 16 residues. For the CDR3, the DNA is TGTGCCAGCAGCCTACGTCGGGGGAGTGTAACTGGGGAGCTGTTTTTT. It encodes CASSLRRGSVTGELFF.

DNA of the CDR3: TGTGCCAGCAGCTCAACTCTGACAGGGCGGGAAGCTTTCTTT. Amino acid sequence: CASSSTLTGREAFF. The V and J genes are TRBV7-2 and TRBJ1-1; 7 nucleotides align to TRBD1. The trim removed 4 bases at V and 8 bases at J, leaving 10 bases unmatched. Per germline, CDR1 SGHTA and CDR2 FQGNSA. The CDR3 totals 14 residues.

This chain uses TRBV27 with TRBJ2-1, with 9 bases matching TRBD2. Germline loops: CDR1 MNHEY, CDR2 SMNVEV (reference sequence). The ends lost 5 bases at V and 8 bases at J; junction bases unmatched: 7. CDR3 length: 14 amino acids. CDR3 sequence (DNA): TGTGCCAGCAGTGGCGGGAGGGTCTCCGATGAGCAGTTCTTC. Its protein is CASSGGRVSDEQFF.

CDR3 sequence: CASSYPTADTEAFF. Here the CDR3 DNA reads TGTGCCAGCAGTTACCCGACAGCAGACACTGAAGCTTTCTTT. This sequence joins TRBV6-6 and TRBJ1-1; D might be TRBD1 (5 bases). Germline V gives CDR1 MNHNY, CDR2 SVGAGI (reference sequence). This CDR3 has 14 residues. The ends were cut back, 2 bases at V and 3 bases at J, with 10 bases in the middle.

The chain uses TRBV27 and TRBJ2-7, with D possibly TRBD1 on 5 matching bases. The CDR3 is made up of 14 amino acids. V lost 3 bases, J lost 2 bases, and 11 bases lay in between. CDR1 is MNHEY, CDR2 SMNVEV, per germline (reference sequence). The CDR3 nucleotides are TGTGCCAGCAGTTTCACCAGGGCCACCTACGAGCAGTACTTC. Its protein is CASSFTRATYEQYF.

This clone appeared a few times. J is TRBJ2-5 and V is TRBV30, with D maybe TRBD2 (7 bases). Germline CDR1 and CDR2: GTSNPN and SVGIG (reference sequence). Trimming took off 2 bases at V and 3 bases at J, with 16 bases between the two ends. The CDR3 covers 15 residues. CDR3 nucleotide sequence: TGTGCCTGGAGTTTAGGGGGAGGGGGAAAAGAGACCCAGTACTTC. Translation: CAWSLGGGGKETQYF.